This T cell receptor beta chain came from a study of blood T cell repertoires in COVID-19. At the level of the study: Sources were T cells, B-cell-depleted T cells, or PBMCs; the material itself was cDNA or gDNA.

V lost 8 bases and J 5 bases, leaving 21 bases between the germline ends. The V gene's germline CDR1 is SNHLY and CDR2 FYNNEI. The CDR3 loop spans 15 amino acids. Here immunoSEQ multiplex PCR was the method, and the copy in TCRdb shows in-frame clones only, minus some. The data show some 270,000 clones, 84% seen once. The study drew participants aged roughly 18 to 95 years from roughly 25 US areas. This chain joins TRBV2 and TRBJ1-1; no reliable D call. The sequenced sample consisted of PBMCs or T cells enriched from blood (not recorded which). This receptor was taken from a man aged 50-60 years who had recovered from COVID-19. This chain's CDR3 is CASQVVTGSGTEAFF. The CDR3 nucleotides read TGTGCCAGCCAGGTTGTTACCGGATCCGGTACTGAAGCTTTCTTT.